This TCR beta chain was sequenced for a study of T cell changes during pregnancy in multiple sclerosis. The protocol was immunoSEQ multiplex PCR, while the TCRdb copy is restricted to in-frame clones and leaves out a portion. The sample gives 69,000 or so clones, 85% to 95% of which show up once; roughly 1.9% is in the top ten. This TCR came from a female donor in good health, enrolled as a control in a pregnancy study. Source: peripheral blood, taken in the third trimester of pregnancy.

CDR3 in amino acids: CASSVLVRSSSYNEQFF. The DNA for the CDR3 is TGTGCCAGCAGCGTCTTGGTTAGGTCTAGCTCCTACAATGAGCAGTTCTTC. The rearrangement uses TRBV5-5 and TRBJ2-1; D not resolved. V gave up 4 bases and J gave up 0 bases, with 17 bases separating them. CDR1 and CDR2 from the germline V gene are SGHKS and YYEKEE (reference sequence). The CDR3 covers 17 residues.